Listed below are T cell receptor beta chains from one sample, sequenced in a study of T cells after yellow fever vaccination. TCRdb reprocessed the 5' RACE reads with MiXCR, giving one entry per CDR3 protein. The repertoire holds roughly 400,000 distinct CDR3 sequences, with roughly 20% as singletons. The sequencing used PBMCs, collected before the yellow fever booster vaccination. The receptors derive from a man aged 18 to 30 who received the YFV17D yellow fever vaccine. The CDR3 runs from the conserved cysteine through the conserved F or W. The D gene is left open where the match is weak. Clone size is stated in some rows and not others, as once, few, many or a class when expanded.

.	TRBJ1-6	TRBV5-1	14	.	CASSPEPTGSPLHF	TGCGCCAGCAGCCCCGAACCGACGGGGTCACCCCTCCACTTT
.	TRBJ2-2	TRBV9	13	.	CASSGGITGELFF	TGTGCCAGCAGCGGGGGCATCACCGGGGAGCTGTTTTTT
.	TRBJ1-1	TRBV20-1	13	TRBD1	CSATTGVGTEAFF	TGCAGTGCTACTACAGGGGTCGGCACTGAAGCTTTCTTT
.	TRBJ2-3	TRBV4-1	13	TRBD2	CASSSGGADTQYF	TGCGCCAGCAGCTCGGGGGGTGCAGATACGCAGTATTTT
few	TRBJ2-3	TRBV7-9	15	.	CASSLPGSSTDTQYF	TGTGCCAGCAGCTTGCCGGGATCAAGCACAGATACGCAGTATTTT
few	TRBJ2-3	TRBV7-9	16	.	CASIPGRLGMADTQYF	TGTGCCAGCATCCCCGGAAGGTTAGGGATGGCAGATACGCAGTATTTT
.	TRBJ1-1	TRBV19	15	.	CASSISRMGNTEAFF	TGTGCCAGTAGTATAAGTAGGATGGGCAACACTGAAGCTTTCTTT
.	TRBJ1-6	TRBV5-6	15	TRBD1	CASSLWRQGRSPLHF	TGTGCCAGCAGCTTGTGGCGACAGGGAAGGTCACCCCTCCACTTT
.	TRBJ2-1	TRBV29-1	12	.	CSVGQGSNEQFF	TGCAGCGTTGGGCAGGGCAGCAATGAGCAGTTCTTC
few	TRBJ1-1	TRBV5-1	14	.	CASSFPGTNTEAFF	TGCGCCAGCAGCTTCCCGGGGACGAACACTGAAGCTTTCTTT
.	TRBJ2-1	TRBV20-1	11	.	CSALDYNEQFF	TGCAGTGCGCTGGACTACAATGAGCAGTTCTTC
few	TRBJ2-2	TRBV3-1	12	.	CASGFMAGELFF	TGTGCCAGCGGGTTTATGGCCGGGGAGCTGTTTTTT
few	TRBJ1-4	TRBV20-1	15	.	CSARDSEIGQEKLFF	TGCAGTGCTAGAGATTCAGAAATAGGGCAGGAAAAACTGTTTTTT
many	TRBJ1-5	TRBV4-1	15	.	CASSQDRSGGQPQHF	TGCGCCAGCAGCCAAGATAGGTCGGGCGGTCAGCCCCAGCATTTT
.	TRBJ1-2	TRBV4-1	12	.	CASSQVRGGYTF	TGCGCCAGCAGCCAAGTAAGGGGAGGCTACACCTTC
.	TRBJ1-2	TRBV4-2	17	.	CASSQEGSGARRYGYTF	TGTGCCAGCAGCCAAGAAGGGTCGGGGGCGCGTCGCTATGGCTACACCTTC
.	TRBJ2-2	TRBV11-2	15	.	CASSPQQGTGGELFF	TGTGCCAGCAGCCCGCAACAGGGTACGGGCGGGGAGCTGTTTTTT
.	TRBJ2-1	TRBV28	14	.	CASSLGMGVNEQFF	TGTGCCAGCAGTCTAGGAATGGGGGTCAATGAGCAGTTCTTC
.	TRBJ2-1	TRBV7-8	13	TRBD1	CASSRGGQGFPFF	TGTGCCAGCAGCCGCGGGGGACAGGGGTTTCCGTTCTTC
.	TRBJ2-5	TRBV6-2/TRBV6-3	13	.	CASRGHGQETQYF	TGTGCCAGCAGAGGGCACGGTCAAGAGACCCAGTACTTC
.	TRBJ2-1	TRBV12-3/TRBV12-4	12	TRBD2	CASSPSGNEHFF	TGTGCCAGCAGTCCTAGCGGGAATGAGCATTTCTTC
.	TRBJ2-2	TRBV9	13	.	CASSVERGGELFF	TGTGCCAGCAGCGTAGAACGGGGCGGGGAGCTGTTTTTT
many	TRBJ1-2	TRBV12-3/TRBV12-4	13	.	CASSRGRGYGYTF	TGTGCCAGCAGTCGCGGGAGAGGCTATGGCTACACCTTC
.	TRBJ2-1	TRBV4-2	13	.	CASSVRTANEQFF	TGTGCCAGCAGCGTACGCACAGCAAATGAGCAGTTCTTC
few	TRBJ2-3	TRBV29-1	13	.	CSVGGLSTDTQYF	TGCAGCGTGGGTGGCCTGTCCACAGATACGCAGTATTTT
.	TRBJ1-4	TRBV10-3	14	.	CAISGRGAGEKLFF	TGTGCCATCAGTGGACGGGGCGCCGGTGAAAAACTGTTTTTT
few	TRBJ2-2	TRBV7-3	16	TRBD1	CASSLPGQGFTGELFF	TGTGCCAGCAGCTTACCCGGACAGGGATTCACCGGGGAGCTGTTTTTT
.	TRBJ2-3	TRBV6-2/TRBV6-3	11	.	CASNSGATQYF	TGTGCCAGCAACTCAGGGGCTACGCAGTATTTT
.	TRBJ2-1	TRBV6-2/TRBV6-3	14	.	CASSFRGRGNEQFF	TGTGCCAGCAGTTTCAGAGGTCGGGGCAATGAGCAGTTCTTC
.	TRBJ1-1	TRBV6-5	17	TRBD1	CASSYNNPIGDSAEAFF	TGTGCCAGCAGTTACAACAACCCGATTGGGGACAGTGCTGAAGCTTTCTTT
few	TRBJ2-7	TRBV30	12	.	CAWSPLTSEQYF	TGTGCCTGGAGTCCCTTGACCAGTGAGCAGTACTTC
few	TRBJ2-1	TRBV7-9	12	.	CASSSWAVEEFF	TGTGCCAGCAGCTCCTGGGCAGTTGAGGAGTTCTTC
few	TRBJ2-3	TRBV5-1	15	.	CASRSTGYGLDTQYF	TGCGCCAGCAGATCAACAGGGTATGGTCTGGATACGCAGTATTTT
.	TRBJ2-5	TRBV28	13	TRBD1	CASSYGDRETQYF	TGTGCCAGCAGCTACGGGGACAGGGAGACCCAGTACTTC
few	TRBJ1-6	TRBV7-9	14	TRBD1	CASSFTGDNSPLHF	TGTGCCAGCAGCTTCACAGGGGATAATTCACCCCTCCACTTT
.	TRBJ2-5	TRBV11-2	15	.	CASSARQGGRETQYF	TGTGCCAGCAGCGCCAGACAGGGAGGACGAGAGACCCAGTACTTC
.	TRBJ1-4	TRBV11-2	17	TRBD1	CASSLEATGEEGEKLFF	TGTGCCAGCAGCTTAGAGGCGACAGGGGAGGAAGGAGAAAAACTGTTTTTT
.	TRBJ1-1	TRBV5-1	13	.	CASRSGQNTEAFF	TGCGCCAGCAGGTCGGGGCAGAACACTGAAGCTTTCTTT
few	TRBJ2-1	TRBV7-2	14	.	CASSFYREDNEQFF	TGTGCCAGCAGCTTCTACAGGGAGGACAATGAGCAGTTCTTC
.	TRBJ2-1	TRBV5-1	14	.	CACARASSYNEQFF	TGCGCCTGCGCGAGGGCCAGCTCCTACAATGAGCAGTTCTTC
many	TRBJ2-1	TRBV7-2	13	TRBD1	CASSLTGMNEQFF	TGTGCCAGCAGCTTGACAGGGATGAATGAGCAGTTCTTC
few	TRBJ2-4	TRBV15	15	.	CATSRDRVYENIQYF	TGTGCCACCAGCAGAGACAGGGTCTACGAAAACATTCAGTACTTC
few	TRBJ2-5	TRBV9	16	TRBD1	CASSPPPGQGKETQYF	TGTGCCAGCAGCCCCCCTCCGGGACAGGGAAAAGAGACCCAGTACTTC
.	TRBJ2-7	TRBV18	16	.	CASSPMTGSTHYEQYF	TGTGCCAGCTCACCAATGACAGGCTCTACCCACTACGAGCAGTACTTC
.	TRBJ2-5	TRBV4-2	15	.	CASSPLGGARETQYF	TGTGCCAGCAGCCCCCTTGGGGGAGCACGGGAGACCCAGTACTTC